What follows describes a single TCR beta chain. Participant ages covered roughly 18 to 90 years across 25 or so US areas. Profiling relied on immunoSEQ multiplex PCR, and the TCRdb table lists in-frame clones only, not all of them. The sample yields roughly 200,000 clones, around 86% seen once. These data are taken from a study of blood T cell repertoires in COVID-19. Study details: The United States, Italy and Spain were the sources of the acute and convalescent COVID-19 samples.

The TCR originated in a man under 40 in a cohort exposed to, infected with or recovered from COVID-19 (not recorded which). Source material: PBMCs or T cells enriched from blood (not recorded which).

As DNA, the CDR3 is TGTGCCAGCAGTGTTCTTACAGGGCGGACTGAAGCTTTCTTT. Translating gives CASSVLTGRTEAFF. The V gene is TRBV2, the J gene TRBJ1-1, with a tentative D call TRBD1 (6 bases). The germline V and J ends were trimmed by 4 bases and 5 bases, with 14 bases remaining between them. Germline V CDR1 and CDR2: SNHLY, FYNNEI. CDR3 length equals 14 residues. The full variable domain, completed using reference TRBV2 and TRBJ1-1, is EPEVTQTPSHQVTQMGQEVILRCVPISNHLYFYWYRQILGQKVEFLVSFYNNEISEKSEIFDDQFSVERPDGSNFTLKIRSTKLEDSAMYFCASSVLTGRTEAFFGQGTRLTVV.